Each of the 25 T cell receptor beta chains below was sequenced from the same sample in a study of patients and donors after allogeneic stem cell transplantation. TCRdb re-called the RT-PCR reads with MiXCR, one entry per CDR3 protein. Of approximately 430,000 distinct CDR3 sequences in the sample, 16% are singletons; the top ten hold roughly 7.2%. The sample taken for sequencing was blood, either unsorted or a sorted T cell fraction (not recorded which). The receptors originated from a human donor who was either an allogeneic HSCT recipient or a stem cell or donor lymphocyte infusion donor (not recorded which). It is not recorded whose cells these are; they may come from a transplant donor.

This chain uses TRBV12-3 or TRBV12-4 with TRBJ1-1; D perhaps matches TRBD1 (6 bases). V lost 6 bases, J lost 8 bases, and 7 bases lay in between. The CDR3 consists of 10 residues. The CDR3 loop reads CASRQGEAFF. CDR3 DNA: TGTGCCAGCAGGCAGGGGGAAGCTTTCTTT.

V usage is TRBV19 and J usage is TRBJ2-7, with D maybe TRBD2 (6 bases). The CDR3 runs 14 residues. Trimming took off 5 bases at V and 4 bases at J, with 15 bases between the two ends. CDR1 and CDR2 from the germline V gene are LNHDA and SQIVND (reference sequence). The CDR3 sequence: CASSSAGRLYEQYF. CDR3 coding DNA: TGTGCCAGTAGTTCCGCGGGGAGGTTATACGAGCAGTACTTC. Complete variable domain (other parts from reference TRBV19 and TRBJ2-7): DGGITQSPKYLFRKEGQNVTLSCEQNLNHDAMYWYRQDPGQGLRLIYYSQIVNDFQKGDIAEGYSVSREKKESFPLTVTSAQKNPTAFYLCASSSAGRLYEQYFGPGTRLTVT.

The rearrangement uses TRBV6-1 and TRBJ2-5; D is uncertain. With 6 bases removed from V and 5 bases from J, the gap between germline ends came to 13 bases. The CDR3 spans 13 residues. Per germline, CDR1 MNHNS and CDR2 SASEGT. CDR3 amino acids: CASSPNEDETQYF. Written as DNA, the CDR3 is TGTGCCAGCAGCCCGAACGAGGATGAGACCCAGTACTTC.

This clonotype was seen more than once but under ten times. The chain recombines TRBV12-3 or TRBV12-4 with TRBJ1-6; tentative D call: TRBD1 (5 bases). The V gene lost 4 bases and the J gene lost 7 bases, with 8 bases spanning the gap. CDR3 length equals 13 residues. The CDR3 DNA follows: TGTGCCAGCAGTTCGAGACAGAATTCACCCCTCCACTTT. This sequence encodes CASSSRQNSPLHF.

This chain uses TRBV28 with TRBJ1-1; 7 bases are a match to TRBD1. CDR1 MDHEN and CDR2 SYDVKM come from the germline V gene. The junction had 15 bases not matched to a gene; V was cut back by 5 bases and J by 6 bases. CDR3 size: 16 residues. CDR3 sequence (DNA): TGTGCCAGCAGTCCGAACACTATGGACAGGAGCCCTGAAGCTTTCTTT. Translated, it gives CASSPNTMDRSPEAFF.

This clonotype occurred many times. The CDR3 nucleotides read TGTGCCAGCAGTTTGGGTGGATACCAGCCCCAGCATTTT. Amino acids: CASSLGGYQPQHF. This chain links TRBV12-3 or TRBV12-4 with TRBJ1-5; D is unclear. The CDR3 loop spans 13 amino acids. V was cut by 3 bases and J by 7 bases, with 10 bases left in between.

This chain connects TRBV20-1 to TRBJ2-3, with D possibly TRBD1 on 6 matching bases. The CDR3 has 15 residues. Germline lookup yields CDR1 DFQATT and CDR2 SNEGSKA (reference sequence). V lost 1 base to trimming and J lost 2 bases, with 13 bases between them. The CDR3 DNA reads TGCAGTGCTAGAGTTGGGCAGGGGTACACAGATACGCAGTATTTT. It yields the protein CSARVGQGYTDTQYF.

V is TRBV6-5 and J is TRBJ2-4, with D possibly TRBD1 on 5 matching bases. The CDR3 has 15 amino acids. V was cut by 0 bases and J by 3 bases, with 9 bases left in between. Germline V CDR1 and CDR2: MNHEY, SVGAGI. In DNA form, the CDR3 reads TGTGCCAGCAGTTACTCAAGGGGCGGCAAAAACATTCAGTACTTC. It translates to CASSYSRGGKNIQYF.

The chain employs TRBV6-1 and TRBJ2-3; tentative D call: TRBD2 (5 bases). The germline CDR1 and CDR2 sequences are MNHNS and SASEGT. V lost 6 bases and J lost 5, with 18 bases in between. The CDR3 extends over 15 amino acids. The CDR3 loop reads CASSPEIAWGDTQYF. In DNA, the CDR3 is TGTGCCAGCAGCCCAGAGATAGCGTGGGGAGATACGCAGTATTTT.

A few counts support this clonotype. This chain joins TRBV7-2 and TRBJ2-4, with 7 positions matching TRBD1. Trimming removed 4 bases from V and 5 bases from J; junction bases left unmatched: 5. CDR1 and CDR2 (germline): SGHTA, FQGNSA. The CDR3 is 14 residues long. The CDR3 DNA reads TGTGCCAGCAGCTCAACCGGGACAGAAAACATTCAGTACTTC. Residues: CASSSTGTENIQYF.

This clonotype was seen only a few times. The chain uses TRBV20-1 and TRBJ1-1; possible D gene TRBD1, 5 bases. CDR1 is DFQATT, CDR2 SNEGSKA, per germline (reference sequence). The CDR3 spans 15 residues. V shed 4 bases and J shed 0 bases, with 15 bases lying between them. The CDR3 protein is CSAKSPGTVNTEAFF. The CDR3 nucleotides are TGCAGTGCTAAGTCACCCGGGACGGTGAACACTGAAGCTTTCTTT.

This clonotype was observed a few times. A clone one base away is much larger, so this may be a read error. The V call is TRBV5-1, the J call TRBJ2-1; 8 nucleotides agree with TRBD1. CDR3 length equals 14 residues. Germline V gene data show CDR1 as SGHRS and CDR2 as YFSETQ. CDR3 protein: CGSRLIQGAWEQFF. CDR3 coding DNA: TGCGGCAGCAGGTTGATTCAGGGGGCTTGGGAGCAGTTCTTC.

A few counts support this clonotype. CDR3 DNA: TGCGCCAGCGGCCAGGGAGGGAGCTCCTACGAGCAGTACTTC. Translation: CASGQGGSSYEQYF. The chain carries TRBV5-1 and TRBJ2-7; 7 bases are shared with TRBD2. J was trimmed by 0 bases and V by 7 bases; bases with no gene match: 7. Per the germline V gene, CDR1 is SGHRS and CDR2 is YFSETQ. The CDR3 extends over 14 amino acids.

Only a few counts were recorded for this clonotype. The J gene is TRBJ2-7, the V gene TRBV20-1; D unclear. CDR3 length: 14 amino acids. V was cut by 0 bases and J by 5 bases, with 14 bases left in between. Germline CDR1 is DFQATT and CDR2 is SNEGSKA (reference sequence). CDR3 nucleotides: TGCAGTGCTAGAGATCGCTTAGGTTTGAACGAGCAGTACTTC. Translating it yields CSARDRLGLNEQYF.

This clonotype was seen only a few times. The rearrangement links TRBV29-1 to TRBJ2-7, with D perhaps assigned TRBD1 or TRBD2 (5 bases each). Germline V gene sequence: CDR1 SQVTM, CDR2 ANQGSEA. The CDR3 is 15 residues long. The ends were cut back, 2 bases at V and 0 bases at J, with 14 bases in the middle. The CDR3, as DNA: TGCAGCGTTGAATCAATCGGGACGGACTCCTACGAGCAGTACTTC. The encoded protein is CSVESIGTDSYEQYF.

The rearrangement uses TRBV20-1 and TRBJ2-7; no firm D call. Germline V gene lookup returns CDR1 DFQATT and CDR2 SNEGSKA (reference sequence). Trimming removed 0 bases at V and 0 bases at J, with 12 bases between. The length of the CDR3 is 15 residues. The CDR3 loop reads CSARDRAENSYEQYF. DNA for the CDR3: TGCAGTGCTAGAGATAGGGCAGAGAACTCCTACGAGCAGTACTTC.

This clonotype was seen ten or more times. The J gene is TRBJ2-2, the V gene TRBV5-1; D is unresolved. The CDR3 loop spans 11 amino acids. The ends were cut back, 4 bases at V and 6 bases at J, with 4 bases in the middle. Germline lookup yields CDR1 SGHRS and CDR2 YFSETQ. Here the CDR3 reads CASSASGELFF. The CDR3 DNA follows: TGCGCCAGCAGCGCATCCGGGGAGCTGTTTTTT.

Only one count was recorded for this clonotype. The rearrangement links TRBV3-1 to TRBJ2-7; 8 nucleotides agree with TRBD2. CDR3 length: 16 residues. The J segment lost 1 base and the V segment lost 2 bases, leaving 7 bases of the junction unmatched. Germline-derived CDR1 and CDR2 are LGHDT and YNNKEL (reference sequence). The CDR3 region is CASSQPKASGSYEQYF. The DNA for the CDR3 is TGTGCCAGCAGCCAACCCAAAGCTAGCGGGTCCTACGAGCAGTACTTC.

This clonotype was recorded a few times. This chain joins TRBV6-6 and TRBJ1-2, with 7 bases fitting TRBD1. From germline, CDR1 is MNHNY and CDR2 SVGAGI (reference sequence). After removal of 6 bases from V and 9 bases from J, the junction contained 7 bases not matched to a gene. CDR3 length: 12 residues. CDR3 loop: CASRGRQGSYTF. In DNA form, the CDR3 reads TGTGCCAGCAGAGGGAGACAGGGTAGCTACACCTTC.

CDR3 nucleotides: TGCAGTGCGCCCGAAGCTTACACCTTC. This codes for CSAPEAYTF. The rearrangement uses TRBV20-1 and TRBJ1-2; D gene ambiguous. Germline assignment: CDR1 DFQATT and CDR2 SNEGSKA (reference sequence). The CDR3 loop spans 9 amino acids. V was pared by 6 bases and J by 11 bases, with 10 bases between.

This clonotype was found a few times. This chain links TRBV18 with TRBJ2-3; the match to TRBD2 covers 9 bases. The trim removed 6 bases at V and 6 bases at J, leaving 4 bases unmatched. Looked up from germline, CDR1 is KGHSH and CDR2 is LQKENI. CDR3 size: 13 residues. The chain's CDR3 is CASSGLAEDTQYF. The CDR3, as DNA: TGTGCCAGCTCGGGACTAGCCGAGGATACGCAGTATTTT.

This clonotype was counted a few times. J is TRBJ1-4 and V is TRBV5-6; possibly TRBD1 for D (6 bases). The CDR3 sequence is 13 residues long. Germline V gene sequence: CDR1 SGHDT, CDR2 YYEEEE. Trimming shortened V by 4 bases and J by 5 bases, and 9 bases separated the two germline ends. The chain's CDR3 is CASSKRGNEKLFF. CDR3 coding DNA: TGTGCCAGCAGCAAGAGGGGGAATGAAAAACTGTTTTTT.

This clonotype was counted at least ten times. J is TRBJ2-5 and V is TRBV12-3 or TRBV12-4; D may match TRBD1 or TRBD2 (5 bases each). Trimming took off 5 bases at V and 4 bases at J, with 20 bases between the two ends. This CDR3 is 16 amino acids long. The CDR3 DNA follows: TGTGCCAGCAGTCCCCCGGGCTTTAGGGGACCAGAGACCCAGTACTTC. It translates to CASSPPGFRGPETQYF.

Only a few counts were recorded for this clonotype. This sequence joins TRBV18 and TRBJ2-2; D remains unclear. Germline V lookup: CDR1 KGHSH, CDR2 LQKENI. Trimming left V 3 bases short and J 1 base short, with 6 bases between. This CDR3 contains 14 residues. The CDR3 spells CASSPTQNTGELFF. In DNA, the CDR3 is TGTGCCAGCTCACCGACGCAGAACACCGGGGAGCTGTTTTTT.

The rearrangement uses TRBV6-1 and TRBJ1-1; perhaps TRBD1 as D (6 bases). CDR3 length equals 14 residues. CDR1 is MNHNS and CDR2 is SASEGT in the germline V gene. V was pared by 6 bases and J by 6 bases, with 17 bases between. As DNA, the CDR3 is TGTGCCAGCAGCAGCGGACAGCATCGGGCTGAAGCTTTCTTT. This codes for CASSSGQHRAEAFF.